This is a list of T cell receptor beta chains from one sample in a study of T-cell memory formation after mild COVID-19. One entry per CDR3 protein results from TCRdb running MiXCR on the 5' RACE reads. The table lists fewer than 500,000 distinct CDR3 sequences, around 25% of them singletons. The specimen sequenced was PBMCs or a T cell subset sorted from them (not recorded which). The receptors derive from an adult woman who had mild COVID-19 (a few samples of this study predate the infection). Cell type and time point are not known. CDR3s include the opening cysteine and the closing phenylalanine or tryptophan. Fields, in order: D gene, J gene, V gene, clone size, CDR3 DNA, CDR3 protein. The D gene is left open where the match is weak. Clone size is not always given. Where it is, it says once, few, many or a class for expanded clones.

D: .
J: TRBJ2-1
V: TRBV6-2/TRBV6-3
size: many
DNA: TGTGCCAGCTCCATGGCGGGGAATGAGCAGTTCTTC
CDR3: CASSMAGNEQFF

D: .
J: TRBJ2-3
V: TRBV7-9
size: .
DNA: TGTGCCAGCAGCTTACAGTCTAGCACAGATACGCAGTATTTT
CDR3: CASSLQSSTDTQYF

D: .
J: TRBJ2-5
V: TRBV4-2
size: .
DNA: TGTGCCAGCAGCCAAGGGGCGGACCAAGAGACCCAGTACTTC
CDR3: CASSQGADQETQYF

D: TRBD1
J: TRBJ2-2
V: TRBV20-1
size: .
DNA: TGCAGTGCTCACAAAGGGGGCCTGGCCGGGGAGCTGTTTTTT
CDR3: CSAHKGGLAGELFF

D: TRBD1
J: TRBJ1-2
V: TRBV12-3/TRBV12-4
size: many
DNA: TGTGCCAGCAGGGCGACAGGGCTAGGCTATGGCTACACCTTC
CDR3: CASRATGLGYGYTF

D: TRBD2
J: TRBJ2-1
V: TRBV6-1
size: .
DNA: TGTGCCAGCAAAATCCGGACTAGCGGGAGCTCCTACAATGAGCAGTTCTTC
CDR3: CASKIRTSGSSYNEQFF

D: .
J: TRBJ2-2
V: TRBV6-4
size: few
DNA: TGTGCCAGCAGCCCAACGCCGGGCACCGGGGAGCTGTTTTTT
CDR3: CASSPTPGTGELFF

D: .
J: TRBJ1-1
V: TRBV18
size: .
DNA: TGTGCCAGCTCACACGGACAGATGAACACTGAAGCTTTCTTT
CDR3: CASSHGQMNTEAFF

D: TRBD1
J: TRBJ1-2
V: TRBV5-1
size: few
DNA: TGCGCCAGCAGCTTGGGGGACAGGGTCGATGGCTACACCTTC
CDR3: CASSLGDRVDGYTF

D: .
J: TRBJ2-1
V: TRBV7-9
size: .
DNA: TGTGCCAGCAGCTCCCGAGGAGTGGGTCTCTCCTACAATGAGCAGTTCTTC
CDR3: CASSSRGVGLSYNEQFF

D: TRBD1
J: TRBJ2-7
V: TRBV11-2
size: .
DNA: TGTGCCAGCAGCTCCCTACGGGGCACAGGGGGCGAGCAGTACTTC
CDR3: CASSSLRGTGGEQYF

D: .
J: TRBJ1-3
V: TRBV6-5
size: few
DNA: TGTGCCAGCAGTTACTCGTGGGAGAGCTCTGGAAACACCATATATTTT
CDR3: CASSYSWESSGNTIYF

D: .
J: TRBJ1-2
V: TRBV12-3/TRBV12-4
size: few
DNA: TGTGCCAGCAACTCCCAGGGGAAACTCTATGGCTACACCTTC
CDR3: CASNSQGKLYGYTF

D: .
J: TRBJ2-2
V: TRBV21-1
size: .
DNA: TGTGCCAGCAGCACCGGGACAGGGGGATGTACCGGGGAGCTGTTTTTT
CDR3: CASSTGTGGCTGELFF

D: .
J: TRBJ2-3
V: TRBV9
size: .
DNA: TGTGCCAGCAGCGTAAGTCCCAAGGGCAGCACAGATACGCAGTATTTT
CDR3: CASSVSPKGSTDTQYF

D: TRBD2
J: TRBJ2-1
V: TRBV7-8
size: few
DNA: TGTGCCAGCAGCCGAACCGGGGCTAGCGGGAGCCATCGGGAGCAGTTCTTC
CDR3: CASSRTGASGSHREQFF

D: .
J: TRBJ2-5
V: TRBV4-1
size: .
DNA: TGCGCCAGCAGCCAAAAGGGACTCCTCGGGGAGACCCAGTACTTC
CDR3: CASSQKGLLGETQYF

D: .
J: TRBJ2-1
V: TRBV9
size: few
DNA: TGTGCCAGCAGCGTAGTATCGAGCGCCTACAATGAGCAGTTCTTC
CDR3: CASSVVSSAYNEQFF

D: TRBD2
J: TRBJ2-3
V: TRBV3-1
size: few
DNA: TGTGCCAGCAGCGGGGCCGTTCAGACTAGCGTAGATACGCAGTATTTT
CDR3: CASSGAVQTSVDTQYF

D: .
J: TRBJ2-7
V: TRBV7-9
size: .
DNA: TGTGCCAGCAGCTCGCCGCACGTCTACTACGAGCAGTACTTC
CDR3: CASSSPHVYYEQYF

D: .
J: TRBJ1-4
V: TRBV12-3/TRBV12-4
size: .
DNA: TGTGCCAGCAGTTACACTCAAGGCGAAAAACTGTTTTTT
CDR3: CASSYTQGEKLFF

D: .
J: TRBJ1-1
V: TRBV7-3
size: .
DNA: TGTGCCAGCAGCTTAATAGCGAGTCAGGGTAACACTGAAGCTTTCTTT
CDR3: CASSLIASQGNTEAFF

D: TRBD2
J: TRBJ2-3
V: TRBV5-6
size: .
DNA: TGTGCCAGCAGCCCTCCGGGACTAGTTTTGCGGACAGATACGCAGTATTTT
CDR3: CASSPPGLVLRTDTQYF

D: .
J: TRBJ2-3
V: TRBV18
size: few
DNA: TGTGCCAGCTCACGCGGCAAGGCGACAGATACGCAGTATTTT
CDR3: CASSRGKATDTQYF

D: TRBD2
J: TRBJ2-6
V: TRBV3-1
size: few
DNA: TGTGCCAGCAGCCTTCGACTAGCGGGGGGCTCTGGGGCCAACGTCCTGACTTTC
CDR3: CASSLRLAGGSGANVLTF

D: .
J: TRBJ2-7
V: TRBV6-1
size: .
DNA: TGTGCCAGCAGCACCATACTCCACAGCTCCTACGAGCAGTACTTC
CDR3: CASSTILHSSYEQYF

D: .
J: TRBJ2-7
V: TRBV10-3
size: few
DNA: TGTGCCATCAGTGGCCTGGCGGAGGTCTCCTACGAGCAGTACTTC
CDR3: CAISGLAEVSYEQYF

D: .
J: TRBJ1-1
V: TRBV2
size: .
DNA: TGTGCCAGCAGCTCGAAGCCGAGGGCCACTGAAGCTTTCTTT
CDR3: CASSSKPRATEAFF

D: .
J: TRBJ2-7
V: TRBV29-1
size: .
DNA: TGCAGCGTGGGGGGCCTACCTTACGAGCAGTACTTC
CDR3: CSVGGLPYEQYF

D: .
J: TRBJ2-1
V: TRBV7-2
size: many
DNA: TGTGCCAGCAGCTTATGGGCTAGCGTCAATGAGCAGTTCTTC
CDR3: CASSLWASVNEQFF

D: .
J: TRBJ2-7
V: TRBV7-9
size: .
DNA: TGTGCCAGCAGCTACGAGTTTCAACGGCAGTACTTC
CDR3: CASSYEFQRQYF